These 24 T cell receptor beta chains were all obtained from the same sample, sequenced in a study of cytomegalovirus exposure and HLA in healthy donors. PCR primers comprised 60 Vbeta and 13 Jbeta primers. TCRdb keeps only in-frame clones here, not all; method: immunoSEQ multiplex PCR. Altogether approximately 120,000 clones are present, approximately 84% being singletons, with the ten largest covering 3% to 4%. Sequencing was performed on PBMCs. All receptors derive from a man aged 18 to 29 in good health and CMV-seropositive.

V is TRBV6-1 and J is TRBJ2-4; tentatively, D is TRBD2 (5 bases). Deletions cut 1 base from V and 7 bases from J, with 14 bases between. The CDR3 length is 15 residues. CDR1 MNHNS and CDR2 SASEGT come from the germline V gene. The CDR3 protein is CASSEGVGVGNIQYF. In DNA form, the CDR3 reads TGTGCCAGCAGTGAAGGGGTCGGGGTCGGGAACATTCAGTACTTC.

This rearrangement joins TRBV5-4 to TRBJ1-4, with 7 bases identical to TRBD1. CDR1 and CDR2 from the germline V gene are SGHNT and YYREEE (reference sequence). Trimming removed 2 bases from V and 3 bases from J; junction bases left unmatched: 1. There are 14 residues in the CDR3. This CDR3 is CASSFDRANEKLFF. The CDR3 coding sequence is TGTGCCAGCAGCTTCGACAGGGCTAATGAAAAACTGTTTTTT.

CDR3 DNA: TGTGCCAGTAGTATTACAGGGGAGACTGAAGCTTTCTTT. Translating it yields CASSITGETEAFF. V gene TRBV19 combines with J gene TRBJ1-1; TRBD1 agrees at 7 bases. This CDR3 is 13 amino acids long. The trim removed 3 bases at V and 5 bases at J, leaving 3 bases unmatched. Germline V gene data show CDR1 as LNHDA and CDR2 as SQIVND (reference sequence).

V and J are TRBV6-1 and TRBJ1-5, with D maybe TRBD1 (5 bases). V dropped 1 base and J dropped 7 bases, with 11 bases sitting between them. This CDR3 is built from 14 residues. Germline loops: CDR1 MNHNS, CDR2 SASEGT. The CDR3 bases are TGTGCCAGCAGTGAAGGTGGGGGAGGCCAGCCCCAGCATTTT. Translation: CASSEGGGGQPQHF.

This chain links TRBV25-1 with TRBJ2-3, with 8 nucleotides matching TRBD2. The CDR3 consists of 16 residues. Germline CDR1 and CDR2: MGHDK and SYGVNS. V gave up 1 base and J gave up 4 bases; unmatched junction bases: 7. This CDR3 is CASSEFPAGGADTQYF. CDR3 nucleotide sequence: TGTGCCAGCAGTGAATTCCCGGCGGGAGGCGCAGATACGCAGTATTTT.

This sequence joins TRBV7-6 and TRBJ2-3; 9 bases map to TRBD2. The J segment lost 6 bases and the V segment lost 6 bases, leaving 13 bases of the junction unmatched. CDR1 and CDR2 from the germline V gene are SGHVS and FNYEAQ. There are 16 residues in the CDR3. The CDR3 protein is CASRPTAGGGGDTQYF. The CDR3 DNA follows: TGTGCCAGCAGACCCACAGCGGGGGGTGGGGGTGATACGCAGTATTTT.

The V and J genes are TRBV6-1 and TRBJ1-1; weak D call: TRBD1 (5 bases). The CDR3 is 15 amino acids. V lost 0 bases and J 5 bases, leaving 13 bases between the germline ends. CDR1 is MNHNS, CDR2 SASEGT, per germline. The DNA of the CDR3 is TGTGCCAGCAGTGAAGCTGGCCTGGGGGGGACTGAAGCTTTCTTT. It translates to CASSEAGLGGTEAFF.

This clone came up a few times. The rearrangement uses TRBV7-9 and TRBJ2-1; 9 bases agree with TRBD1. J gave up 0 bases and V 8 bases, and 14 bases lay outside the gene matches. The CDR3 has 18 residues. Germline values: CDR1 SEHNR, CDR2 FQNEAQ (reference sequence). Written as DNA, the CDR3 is TGTGCCAGCCACACCGGGACAGGGCTTCTAAGCTCCTACAATGAGCAGTTCTTC. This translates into CASHTGTGLLSSYNEQFF.

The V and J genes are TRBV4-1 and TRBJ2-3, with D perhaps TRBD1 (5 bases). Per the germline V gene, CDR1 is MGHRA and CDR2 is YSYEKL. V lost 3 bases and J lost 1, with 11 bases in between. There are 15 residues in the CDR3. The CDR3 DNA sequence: TGCGCCAGCAGCCAGGCCCTGACAGGCACAGATACGCAGTATTTT. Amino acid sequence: CASSQALTGTDTQYF.

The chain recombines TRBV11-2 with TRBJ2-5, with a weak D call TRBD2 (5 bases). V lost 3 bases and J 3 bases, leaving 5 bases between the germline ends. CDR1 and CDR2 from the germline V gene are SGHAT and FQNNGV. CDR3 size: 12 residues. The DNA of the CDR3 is TGTGCCAGCAGCTTTAGCGAAGAGACCCAGTACTTC. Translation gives CASSFSEETQYF.

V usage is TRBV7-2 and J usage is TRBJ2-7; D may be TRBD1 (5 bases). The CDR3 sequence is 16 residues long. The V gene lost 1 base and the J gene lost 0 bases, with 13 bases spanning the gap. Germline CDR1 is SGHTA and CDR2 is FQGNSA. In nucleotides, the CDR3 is TGTGCCAGCAGCTTAGTCGGTGGGGCTGTCTCCTACGAGCAGTACTTC. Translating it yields CASSLVGGAVSYEQYF.

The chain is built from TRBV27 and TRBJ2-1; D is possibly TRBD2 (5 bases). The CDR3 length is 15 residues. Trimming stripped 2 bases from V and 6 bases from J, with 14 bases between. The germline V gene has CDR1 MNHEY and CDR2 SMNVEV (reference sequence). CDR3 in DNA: TGTGCCAGCAGTTTAATCCCCTTTCGGGGCAATGAGCAGTTCTTC. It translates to CASSLIPFRGNEQFF.

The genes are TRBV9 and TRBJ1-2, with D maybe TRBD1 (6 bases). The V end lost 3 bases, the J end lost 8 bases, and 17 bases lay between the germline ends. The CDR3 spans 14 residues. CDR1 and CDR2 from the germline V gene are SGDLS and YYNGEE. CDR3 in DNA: TGTGCCAGCAGCGCGTGGGGGCAGGGTCGGGGCTACACCTTC. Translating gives CASSAWGQGRGYTF.

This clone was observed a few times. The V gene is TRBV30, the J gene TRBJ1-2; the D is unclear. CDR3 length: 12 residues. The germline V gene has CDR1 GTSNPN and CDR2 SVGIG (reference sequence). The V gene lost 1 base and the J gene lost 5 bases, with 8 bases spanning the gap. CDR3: CAWSGALYGYTF. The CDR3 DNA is TGTGCCTGGAGTGGTGCCCTATATGGCTACACCTTC.

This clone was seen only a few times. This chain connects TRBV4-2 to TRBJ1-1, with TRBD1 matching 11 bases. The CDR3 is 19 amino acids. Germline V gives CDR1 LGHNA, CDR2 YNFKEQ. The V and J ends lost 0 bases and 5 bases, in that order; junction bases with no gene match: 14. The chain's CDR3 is CASSQDGKGGQGVGTEAFF. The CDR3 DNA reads TGTGCCAGCAGCCAAGATGGAAAGGGGGGACAGGGGGTTGGAACTGAAGCTTTCTTT.

CDR3 region: CASSPRGLAGGVNEQFF. As DNA, the CDR3 is TGTGCCAGCAGCCCCCGGGGACTAGCGGGAGGGGTCAATGAGCAGTTCTTC. V and J are TRBV5-6 and TRBJ2-1; TRBD2 agrees at 16 bases. CDR1 and CDR2 from the germline V gene are SGHDT and YYEEEE. The CDR3 length is 17 residues. Trimming at V came to 4 bases and at J to 6 bases, leaving 7 bases not matched to a gene.

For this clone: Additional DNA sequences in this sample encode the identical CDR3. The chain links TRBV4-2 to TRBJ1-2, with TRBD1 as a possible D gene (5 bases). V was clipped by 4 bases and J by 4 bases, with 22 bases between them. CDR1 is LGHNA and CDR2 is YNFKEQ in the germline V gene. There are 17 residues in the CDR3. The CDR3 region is CASSPPKSLTGTYGYTF. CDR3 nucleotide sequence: TGTGCCAGCAGCCCCCCAAAGTCCCTAACAGGAACCTATGGCTACACCTTC.

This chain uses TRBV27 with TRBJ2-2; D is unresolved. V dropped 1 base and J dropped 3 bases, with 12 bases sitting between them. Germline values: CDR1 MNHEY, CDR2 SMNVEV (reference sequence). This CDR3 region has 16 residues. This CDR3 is CASSLLAPSYTGELFF. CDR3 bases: TGTGCCAGCAGTTTATTAGCTCCCTCGTACACCGGGGAGCTGTTTTTT.

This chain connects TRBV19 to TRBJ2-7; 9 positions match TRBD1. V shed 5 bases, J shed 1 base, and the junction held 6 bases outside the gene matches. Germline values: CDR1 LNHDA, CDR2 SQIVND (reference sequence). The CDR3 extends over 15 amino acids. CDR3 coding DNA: TGTGCCAGTAGTGCCGGGACAGGGTTTTCCTACGAGCAGTACTTC. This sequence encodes CASSAGTGFSYEQYF.

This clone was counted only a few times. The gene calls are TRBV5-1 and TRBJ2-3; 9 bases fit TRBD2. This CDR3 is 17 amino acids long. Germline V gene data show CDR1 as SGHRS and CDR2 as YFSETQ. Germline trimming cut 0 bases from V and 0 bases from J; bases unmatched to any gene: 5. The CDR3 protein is CASSLGLAETSTDTQYF. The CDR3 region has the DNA TGCGCCAGCAGCTTGGGACTAGCGGAGACTAGCACAGATACGCAGTATTTT.

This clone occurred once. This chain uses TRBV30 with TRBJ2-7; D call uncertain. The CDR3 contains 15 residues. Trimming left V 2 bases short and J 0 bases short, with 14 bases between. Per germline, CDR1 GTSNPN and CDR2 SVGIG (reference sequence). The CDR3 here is CAWSLGVISSYEQYF. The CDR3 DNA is TGTGCCTGGAGTCTAGGAGTCATAAGCTCCTACGAGCAGTACTTC.

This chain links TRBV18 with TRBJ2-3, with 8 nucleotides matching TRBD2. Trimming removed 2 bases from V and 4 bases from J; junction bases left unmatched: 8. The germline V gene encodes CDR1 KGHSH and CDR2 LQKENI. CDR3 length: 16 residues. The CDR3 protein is CASSPYRGGISDTQYF. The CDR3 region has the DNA TGTGCCAGCTCACCATACCGCGGGGGGATTTCAGATACGCAGTATTTT.

In DNA form, the CDR3 reads TGCGCCAGCAGCTTTCCGGGACTAGCGGGGGGAGATACGCAGTATTTT. This codes for CASSFPGLAGGDTQYF. The chain uses TRBV5-1 and TRBJ2-3, with 15 bases identical to TRBD2. Losses at the gene ends were 2 bases for V and 5 bases for J; bases not matched to a gene: 3. CDR3 length: 16 residues. Germline values: CDR1 SGHRS, CDR2 YFSETQ. The whole variable domain, filled in from reference TRBV5-1 and TRBJ2-3, reads KAGVTQTPRYLIKTRGQQVTLSCSPISGHRSVSWYQQTPGQGLQFLFEYFSETQRNKGNFPGRFSGRQFSNSRSEMNVSTLELGDSALYLCASSFPGLAGGDTQYFGPGTRLTVL.

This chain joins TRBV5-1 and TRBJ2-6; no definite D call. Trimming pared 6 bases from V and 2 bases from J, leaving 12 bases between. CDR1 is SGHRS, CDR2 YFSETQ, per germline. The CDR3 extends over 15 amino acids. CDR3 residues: CASKFVTAGANVLTF. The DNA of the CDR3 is TGCGCCAGCAAATTCGTCACTGCTGGGGCCAACGTCCTGACTTTC.